The 3 T cell receptor beta chains presented below share a single source sample, sequenced in a study of identical twins (dated by TCRdb to 2016 to 2017). Receptors were amplified or captured by 5' RACE. For sequencing, an Illumina HiSeq 2000 was employed. The public reads were run again by TCRdb, first through fastp at Q25 and then through MiXCR, and only productive beta chains were kept. One record per CDR3 amino acid sequence lists the most common genes and DNA. The sample table holds 1.5 million to 2 million distinct CDR3 sequences, of which about 32% were seen once. About 0.27% of the sample lies in the top ten. Sequences were obtained from cord blood. Every receptor here comes from a newborn girl in good health.

V gene TRBV5-1 combines with J gene TRBJ1-6; 7 bases agree with TRBD1. CDR1 SGHRS and CDR2 YFSETQ come from the germline V gene. V shed 4 bases, J shed 7 bases, and the junction held 8 bases outside the gene matches. This CDR3 has 15 amino acids. This chain's CDR3 is CASSHRDSMNSPLHF. CDR3 nucleotides: TGCGCCAGCAGCCACCGGGACAGTATGAATTCACCCCTCCACTTT.

In this sample, this clonotype turned up a few times. CDR3 DNA: TGTGCCAGCAGCCAAGCGGGCGGGACTAGAAACGAGCAGTACTTC. Amino acid sequence: CASSQAGGTRNEQYF. The chain carries TRBV14 and TRBJ2-7; TRBD2 agrees at 8 bases. CDR1 is SGHDN, CDR2 FVKESK, per germline. With 1 base clipped from V and 5 bases from J, the junction kept 7 bases outside the gene matches. The CDR3 has 15 residues.

J is TRBJ1-2 and V is TRBV20-1; weak D call: TRBD1 (6 bases). CDR3 length: 14 amino acids. The V end was cut by 6 bases, the J end by 8 bases, with 22 bases between. Germline V gene lookup returns CDR1 DFQATT and CDR2 SNEGSKA (reference sequence). This chain's CDR3 is CSAPNGRGADGYTF. CDR3 DNA: TGCAGTGCGCCTAATGGGCGGGGGGCGGACGGCTACACCTTC.